This T cell receptor beta chain was captured by sequencing in a study of T-cell reconstitution after alpha-beta-depleted transplantation in children. Study findings and constraints: Several patients had high TCRbeta diversity at day 60; it came from surviving recipient T cells and thymic progenitors. It was newly produced T cells that mostly accounted for T-cell counts and diversity one year after transplant. Expanded clones from the graft, numbering several hundred, reportedly supplied alpha-beta T cells about two months after transplant.

It was with unique molecular identifiers that the TCRbeta library was prepared. TCRdb passed the PCR reads through MiXCR, listing each CDR3 protein once. This sample has 200,000 or so distinct CDR3 sequences, with 5.5% to 7% found just once. This clonotype has ten or more counts. What it binds is unknown. The ends were cut back, 0 bases at V and 7 bases at J, with 19 bases in the middle. The CDR3 has 16 residues. The germline CDR1 and CDR2 sequences are LGHNA and YSLEER. The chain has TRBV4-3 and TRBJ2-7; a possible D gene is TRBD1 (6 bases). The source of this sequence is a boy younger than 10 with acute lymphoblastic leukemia, due to receive a stem cell transplant. The specimen was PBMCs, collected before TCRalphabeta/CD19-depleted stem cell transplant. DNA for the CDR3: TGCGCCAGCAGCCAAGATTTGGGCACGAACAGGGTTGAGCAGTACTTC. Protein: CASSQDLGTNRVEQYF.